The following is a T cell receptor beta chain sequence with its context. Repertoires were generated with immunoSEQ multiplex PCR, while TCRdb's copy carries only in-frame clones and drops some. There are about 610,000 clones in the sample; roughly 90% occur only once, and roughly 0.0097% lies in the top ten. This sample was taken from a study of shared T cell receptors in the human thymus. Trimming took 0 bases from V and 1 from J; bases not matched to a gene: 9. Germline loops: CDR1 LGHNA, CDR2 YNFKEQ. This CDR3 comprises 20 residues. The same sample was also used in a study of human thymus T cells. From that paper: The sample donors, healthy Finnish infants, were having corrective surgery for congenital heart defects. Resections from corrective heart surgery supplied the thymus tissue. Among thymic and blood repertoires, usage of V and J genes appeared biased. As related research reported, thymic repertoires overlapped highly among unrelated individuals.

The V gene is TRBV4-2, the J gene TRBJ2-1; TRBD2 agrees at 13 bases. Specimen: thymocytes. The receptor was derived from a boy under two years old with a congenital heart defect. Here the CDR3 reads CASSQEYRTSGSRSYNEQFF. In nucleotides, the CDR3 is TGTGCCAGCAGCCAAGAGTACCGGACTAGCGGGAGCAGGTCCTACAATGAGCAGTTCTTC.